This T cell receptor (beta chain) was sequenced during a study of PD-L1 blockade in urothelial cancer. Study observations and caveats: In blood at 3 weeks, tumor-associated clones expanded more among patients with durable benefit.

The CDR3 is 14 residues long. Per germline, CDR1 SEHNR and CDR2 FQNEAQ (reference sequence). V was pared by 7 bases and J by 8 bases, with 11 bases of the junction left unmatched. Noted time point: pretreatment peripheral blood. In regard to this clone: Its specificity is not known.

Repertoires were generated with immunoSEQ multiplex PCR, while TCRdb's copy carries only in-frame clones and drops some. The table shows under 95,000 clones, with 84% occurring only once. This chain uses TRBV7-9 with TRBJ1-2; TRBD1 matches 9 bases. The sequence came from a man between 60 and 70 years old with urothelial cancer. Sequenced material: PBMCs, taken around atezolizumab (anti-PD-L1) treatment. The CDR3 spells CASILGQGSGGYTF. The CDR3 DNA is TGTGCCAGCATCCTCGGACAGGGGTCAGGCGGCTACACCTTC.